This entry is about one TCR beta chain. What this receptor recognizes is not known. Base quality data are lacking; no much larger clone is found one base away. The sample is drawn from a study of T cell responses to AZD1222 COVID-19 vaccine (dated by TCRdb to the early 2020s). Regarding the study in general: TCR sequencing was performed for roughly 240 trial participants, of whom some 200 were given two doses of AZD1222 and approximately 25 were given two doses of MenACWY control vaccine. Trial participants were enrolled into age subgroups of 18-55, 56-69 and 70-plus years, which contained about 160, 30 and 59 TCR-sequenced participants, respectively.

Findings and caveats that apply to the study as a whole: Because no day 14 peak-response samples were available, repertoires were characterized only after the peak T cell response. Epitopes outside the regions mutated in the B.1.351 and B.1.1.7 variants were reportedly recognized by nearly half of the unique spike-specific TCRs. Conclusions about previously exposed vaccinees are limited because only six or seven AZD1222 recipients were SARS-CoV-2 seropositive at baseline. Vaccine-associated CD4 TCRs spanned the whole spike protein, with dominant responses in regions 160-218 and 743-854. After two AZD1222 doses, spike-specific TCR breadth and depth were significantly higher than at day 0 and than in MenACWY recipients. Most participants were white British and females outnumbered males, and the authors suggested that clonal diversity may have been underestimated. In the small 56-69-year group, the increase in depth fell short of significance, most likely because of low power.

Per the germline V gene (reference sequence), LGHDT is the CDR1 and YNNKEL is the CDR2. Reading from cysteine to phenylalanine, the CDR3 counts 15 amino acids. This entry keeps only the CDR3 DNA: 45 bases, framed from base 1. V is clipped by 1 base and J by 5 bases, and the sequence between their germline boundaries is 12 bases long. The time point label on this specimen signifies: sample from adult after SARS-CoV-2 infection, after symptom onset. Two convalescent COVID-19 patients, sampled after symptom onset from adults with prior SARS-CoV-2 infection, were also TCR-sequenced for comparison. The CDR3 regions of human TCRbeta chains were analyzed by immunosequencing. Processing in the source paper ran as follows. Repertoire TCRs were matched against a reference library of SARS-CoV-2-specific TCRs generated with the MIRA antigen-specificity platform. Breadth meant the fraction of unique TCRs that were SARS-CoV-2-associated, whereas depth meant the fraction of total T cells that were SARS-CoV-2-associated. Using the MIRA data, each spike-specific TCR was assigned both to the spike region to which the TCR was reactive and to a CD4 or CD8 class. Log10-transformed breadth and depth values were compared by one-way ANOVA with Sidak's multiple comparisons tests. Here the immuneACCESS table is served through TCRdb, limited to in-frame sequences with V and J called. Missing clones are a known gap in these copies; in checked studies unresolved V genes cover under half, and the rest lacks a known reason. V and J calls and clone size are as listed in that table; D and trimming were resolved from the DNA. Across this sample there are some 150,000 clones, with about nine tenths seen only once. The ten most abundant clones make up approximately 7.2% of the sample.

Material: peripheral blood, obtained after recovery from COVID-19. The chain links TRBV3-1 (or the pseudogene TRBV3-2) with TRBJ1-5; no confident D gene assignment can be made. This receptor was taken from an adult who had recovered from COVID-19. The DNA sequence follows: TGTGCCAGCAGCCAAGGGGGTCAGGTGTATCAGCCCCAGCATTTT. This sequence encodes CASSQGGQVYQPQHF.